The rows below give T cell receptor beta chains drawn from one sample of a study of shared clonotypes between healthy human individuals. Method: immunoSEQ multiplex PCR; TCRdb's copy keeps in-frame clones and lacks some. The sample has around 2,000,000 clones, about 95% seen once. What was sequenced was naive CD8+ T cells sorted from blood. These receptors originate from a man aged 18-30 years in good health. Each CDR3 is given with its conserved first and last residue. The D gene is left open where the match is weak. The size field is filled for only some rows; it gives once, few, many or a size class.

clone_size	v_call	d_call	j_call	cdr3_aa	cdr3_nt
NA	TRBV29-1	NA	TRBJ2-2	CSVKGRAGELFF	TGCAGCGTTAAGGGTCGGGCCGGGGAGCTGTTTTTT
NA	TRBV5-4	NA	TRBJ2-7	CASSTDRSYEQYF	TGTGCCAGCAGCACTGACAGATCCTACGAGCAGTACTTC
NA	TRBV6-5	TRBD1	TRBJ1-4	CASSYGTGGEKLFF	TGTGCCAGCAGTTACGGGACAGGGGGCGAAAAACTGTTTTTT
NA	TRBV5-1	TRBD1	TRBJ2-7	CASSLEGTGVYEQYF	TGCGCCAGCAGCTTGGAGGGAACAGGGGTCTACGAGCAGTACTTC
NA	TRBV29-1	NA	TRBJ2-2	CSVDLSGDTGELFF	TGCAGCGTTGATTTATCGGGCGACACCGGGGAGCTGTTTTTT
NA	TRBV6-1	NA	TRBJ2-7	CASSEAASYEQYF	TGTGCCAGCAGTGAAGCGGCCAGCTACGAGCAGTACTTC
NA	TRBV5-4	NA	TRBJ2-5	CASRTEETQYF	TGTGCCAGCCGGACAGAAGAGACCCAGTACTTC
NA	TRBV5-6	NA	TRBJ2-7	CASSLGDGGEQYF	TGTGCCAGCAGCTTGGGTGATGGGGGGGAGCAGTACTTC
NA	TRBV9	NA	TRBJ2-5	CASSVEARSQETQYF	TGTGCCAGCAGCGTAGAGGCCAGGTCACAAGAGACCCAGTACTTC
once	TRBV11-3	TRBD2	TRBJ2-1	CASSTPGGRRGNEQFF	TGTGCCAGCAGCACCCCCGGGGGGAGGAGAGGCAATGAGCAGTTCTTC
NA	TRBV28	TRBD1	TRBJ2-3	CASSSDRHEVDTQYF	TGTGCCAGCAGTTCGGACAGGCATGAGGTAGATACGCAGTATTTT
NA	TRBV5-5	NA	TRBJ2-7	CASSSWWDGDYEQYF	TGTGCCAGCAGCTCGTGGTGGGACGGTGACTACGAGCAGTACTTC
NA	TRBV7-8	NA	TRBJ2-5	CASIGQGAETQYF	TGTGCCAGCATTGGACAAGGGGCAGAGACCCAGTACTTC
NA	TRBV7-2	NA	TRBJ2-3	CASSLVQLSSTDTQYF	TGTGCCAGCAGCTTAGTTCAACTTTCTAGCACAGATACGCAGTATTTT
once	TRBV4-1	NA	TRBJ1-3	CASSQSVPSGNTIYF	TGCGCCAGCAGCCAATCAGTCCCCTCTGGAAACACCATATATTTT
NA	TRBV6-1	NA	TRBJ1-1	CASSLGGSWNTEAFF	TGTGCCAGCAGTCTCGGAGGGTCATGGAACACTGAAGCTTTCTTT
NA	TRBV7-3	NA	TRBJ1-4	CASSSQTGPNEKLFF	TGTGCCAGCAGCTCTCAGACAGGTCCTAATGAAAAACTGTTTTTT
NA	TRBV19	TRBD2	TRBJ2-3	CASSIVRTSADTQYF	TGTGCCAGTAGTATAGTGCGGACTAGCGCAGATACGCAGTATTTT
NA	TRBV11-2	NA	TRBJ2-5	CANSLENRAQETQYF	TGTGCCAACAGCTTAGAAAACCGGGCCCAAGAGACCCAGTACTTC
NA	TRBV13	TRBD2	TRBJ2-2	CASSSRTSGYTGELFF	TGTGCCAGCAGCTCACGGACTAGCGGATACACCGGGGAGCTGTTTTTT
once	TRBV7-2	NA	TRBJ2-5	CASSLGGGLETQYF	TGTGCCAGCAGCTTAGGAGGAGGGTTAGAGACCCAGTACTTC
NA	TRBV27	NA	TRBJ2-7	CASKGLGASYEQYF	TGTGCCAGCAAGGGGCTAGGGGCGTCCTACGAGCAGTACTTC
NA	TRBV27	TRBD2	TRBJ2-7	CASSSLAGGPYEQYF	TGTGCCAGCAGTTCCCTAGCGGGGGGGCCCTACGAGCAGTACTTC
NA	TRBV9	NA	TRBJ2-5	CASSTQGSQETQYF	TGTGCCAGCAGCACCCAGGGGTCCCAAGAGACCCAGTACTTC
NA	TRBV5-6	NA	TRBJ2-2	CASSTADGELFF	TGTGCCAGCAGTACGGCCGACGGGGAGCTGTTTTTT
few	TRBV11-2	NA	TRBJ1-5	CASSPPGIDPPQHF	TGTGCCAGCAGCCCCCCCGGGATCGACCCACCGCAGCATTTT
NA	TRBV4-1	NA	TRBJ2-5	CASSQVLGETQYF	TGCGCCAGCAGCCAAGTGCTCGGGGAGACCCAGTACTTC
few	TRBV13	TRBD1	TRBJ2-1	CASSPDRGNEQFF	TGTGCCAGCAGCCCGGACAGGGGGAATGAGCAGTTCTTC
NA	TRBV27	NA	TRBJ2-1	CASALESYNEQFF	TGTGCCAGCGCGCTAGAGTCCTACAATGAGCAGTTCTTC
once	TRBV2	NA	TRBJ2-1	CASSESTTGSEQFF	TGTGCCAGCAGCGAATCCACAACAGGGAGTGAGCAGTTCTTC
NA	TRBV5-5	TRBD2	TRBJ2-7	CASSLLSGSPYEQYF	TGTGCCAGCAGCCTACTGAGCGGGAGCCCCTACGAGCAGTACTTC
NA	TRBV9	TRBD2	TRBJ2-5	CASSANGGAWETQYF	TGTGCCAGCAGCGCGAACGGGGGGGCCTGGGAGACCCAGTACTTC
NA	TRBV13	NA	TRBJ1-5	CASSPKDGQPQHF	TGTGCCAGCAGCCCTAAGGACGGTCAGCCCCAGCATTTT
NA	TRBV9	TRBD2	TRBJ2-3	CASSGGEGTDTQYF	TGTGCCAGCTCTGGGGGGGAGGGCACAGATACGCAGTATTTT
NA	TRBV5-1	TRBD1	TRBJ1-1	CASSPGETGAGTEAFF	TGCGCCAGCAGCCCCGGGGAGACAGGGGCTGGCACTGAAGCTTTCTTT
NA	TRBV6-6	NA	TRBJ1-2	CASSYSEGGYGYTF	TGTGCCAGCAGTTACAGCGAGGGAGGGTATGGCTACACCTTC
NA	TRBV7-6	TRBD1	TRBJ1-4	CASRTGDNEKLFF	TGTGCCAGTAGGACAGGGGATAATGAAAAACTGTTTTTT
few	TRBV6-1	TRBD2	TRBJ2-7	CATLADSYEQYF	TGTGCCACTCTAGCGGACTCCTACGAGCAGTACTTC
NA	TRBV4-1	NA	TRBJ2-5	CASSQVVMGQETQYF	TGCGCCAGCAGCCAAGTAGTGATGGGGCAAGAGACCCAGTACTTC
NA	TRBV7-9	NA	TRBJ2-1	CASSLTTGLANEQFF	TGTGCCAGCAGCTTGACTACAGGGTTAGCAAATGAGCAGTTCTTC
once	TRBV4-3	TRBD1	TRBJ1-2	CASSQDQGVNYGYTF	TGCGCCAGCAGCCAAGATCAGGGGGTCAACTATGGCTACACCTTC
NA	TRBV4-1	NA	TRBJ2-3	CASSDSGYTDTQYF	TGCGCCAGCAGCGACAGCGGGTACACAGATACGCAGTATTTT
NA	TRBV27	NA	TRBJ2-1	CASRPYGSYNEQFF	TGTGCCAGCCGCCCGTATGGCTCCTACAATGAGCAGTTCTTC
NA	TRBV28	TRBD2	TRBJ2-7	CASSFGTSGLYEQYF	TGTGCCAGCAGTTTTGGAACTAGCGGGCTTTACGAGCAGTACTTC
NA	TRBV30	NA	TRBJ1-2	CAWSETNYGYTF	TGTGCCTGGAGTGAAACTAACTATGGCTACACCTTC